Sequencing of this TCR beta chain was carried out in a study of T cell responses to AZD1222 COVID-19 vaccine. CDR3 length: 16 residues. Germline CDR1 reads LGHDT; CDR2 reads YNNKEL (reference sequence). V lost 1 base to trimming and J lost 0 bases, with 10 bases between them. Assay: immunoSEQ multiplex PCR; the TCRdb copy retains only in-frame clones and omits some. The sample includes about 150,000 clones, around 90% seen only once; the top ten take about 3%. This clone was counted between two and nine times. The rearrangement links TRBV3-1 (or the pseudogene TRBV3-2) to TRBJ1-5; no clear D. Material: peripheral blood, obtained on day 0 of MenACWY control vaccination. This TCR came from an adult in good health. The CDR3 spells CASSQGTGDSNQPQHF. The CDR3 nucleotides are TGTGCCAGCAGCCAAGGAACTGGGGATAGCAATCAGCCCCAGCATTTT.